These 28 T cell receptor beta chains originate from one sample sequenced in a study of memory CD4+ T cells and cytomegalovirus serostatus (dated by TCRdb to between 2017 and 2020). Single viable CD3+CD4+CD8-CD45RO+ cells were sorted as memory CD4+ T cells on a FACSAria II. To prepare the library, the immunoSEQ multiplex PCR assay was applied. Held by TCRdb, this immuneACCESS table contains in-frame sequences only and omits some clones. Under half of the omission traces to an unresolved V gene where checked; the cause of the rest is unknown. Across this sample there are some 46,000 clones, with around three quarters seen only once. The ten largest account for 1% to 1.3% of the sample. The sequencing sample was made of memory CD4+ T cells from blood. The receptor set was obtained from an adult in good health and CMV-seronegative.

The chain links TRBV5-1 to TRBJ1-2, with D perhaps matching TRBD1 (5 bases). CDR1 SGHRS and CDR2 YFSETQ come from the germline V gene. This CDR3 contains 15 residues. Trimming pared 4 bases from V and 8 bases from J, leaving 21 bases between. In DNA form, the CDR3 reads TGCGCCAGCAGCCTGGGGGGAGGTGAGCCGACGGGCTACACCTTC. Translated, it gives CASSLGGGEPTGYTF. The variable domain in full, completed from reference TRBV5-1 and TRBJ1-2, reads KAGVTQTPRYLIKTRGQQVTLSCSPISGHRSVSWYQQTPGQGLQFLFEYFSETQRNKGNFPGRFSGRQFSNSRSEMNVSTLELGDSALYLCASSLGGGEPTGYTFGSGTRLTVV.

This rearrangement joins TRBV6-6 to TRBJ2-7, with a possible D match to TRBD1 (6 bases). The CDR3 extends over 14 amino acids. V lost 0 bases, J lost 6 bases, and 12 bases lay in between. The germline V gene has CDR1 MNHNY and CDR2 SVGAGI (reference sequence). CDR3 sequence reads: CASSYSGTSGEQYF. Here the CDR3 DNA reads TGTGCCAGCAGTTACTCAGGGACATCAGGCGAGCAGTACTTC.

The V and J genes are TRBV18 and TRBJ2-7, with D maybe TRBD2 (6 bases). V was shortened by 2 bases and J by 2 bases, with 13 bases between the two germline ends. Per the germline V gene, CDR1 is KGHSH and CDR2 is LQKENI. The CDR3 spans 15 residues. CDR3: CASSPTRDSAYEQYF. CDR3 bases: TGTGCCAGCTCACCAACTCGGGACTCCGCCTACGAGCAGTACTTC. The variable domain in full, with the rest retrieved from reference TRBV18 and TRBJ2-7, is NAGVMQNPRHLVRRRGQEARLRCSPMKGHSHVYWYRQLPEEGLKFMVYLQKENIIDESGMPKERFSAEFPKEGPSILRIQQVVRGDSAAYFCASSPTRDSAYEQYFGPGTRLTVT.

V usage is TRBV7-2 and J usage is TRBJ2-7, with D possibly TRBD2 on 7 matching bases. In germline, CDR1 is SGHTA, CDR2 FQGNSA. The CDR3 is 14 residues long. V was shortened by 4 bases and J by 4 bases, with 14 bases between the two germline ends. For the CDR3, the DNA is TGTGCCAGCAGCTCTAGGGGGGGGGTTTACGAGCAGTACTTC. Protein: CASSSRGGVYEQYF. The full variable domain, completed using reference TRBV7-2 and TRBJ2-7, is GAGVSQSPSNKVTEKGKDVELRCDPISGHTALYWYRQSLGQGLEFLIYFQGNSAPDKSGLPSDRFSAERTGGSVSTLTIQRTQQEDSAVYLCASSSRGGVYEQYFGPGTRLTVT.

The chain recombines TRBV25-1 with TRBJ1-1, with D perhaps matching TRBD1 (5 bases). Germline CDR1 reads MGHDK; CDR2 reads SYGVNS. The CDR3 contains 12 residues. V shed 6 bases and J shed 5 bases, with 10 bases lying between them. The CDR3 loop is CASRGTKTEAFF. The CDR3 DNA reads TGTGCCAGCAGAGGGACGAAGACTGAAGCTTTCTTT.

The CDR3 DNA reads TGTGCCAGCAGCTTAATAGGTGGGACCCCAGATACGCAGTATTTT. Translation: CASSLIGGTPDTQYF. This chain uses TRBV7-3 with TRBJ2-3; D assignment may be TRBD1 or TRBD2 (5 bases each). CDR3 size: 15 residues. The germline gives CDR1 SGHTA, CDR2 FQGTGA. Trimming took off 1 base at V and 4 bases at J, with 12 bases between the two ends.

The chain is built from TRBV6-1 and TRBJ1-1; TRBD1 is a possible D gene (5 bases). Germline CDR1 and CDR2: MNHNS and SASEGT. CDR3 length: 14 residues. Trimming took off 7 bases at V and 1 base at J, with 13 bases between the two ends. The CDR3 loop reads CASNRGAKNTEAFF. The CDR3 coding sequence is TGTGCCAGCAATCGGGGCGCCAAGAACACTGAAGCTTTCTTT.

The chain links TRBV2 to TRBJ1-6; 8 bases are shared with TRBD1. Germline V lookup: CDR1 SNHLY, CDR2 FYNNEI. The CDR3 loop spans 18 amino acids. The V and J ends lost 6 bases and 1 base, in that order; junction bases with no gene match: 11. DNA for the CDR3: TGTGCCAGCAGCAGACAGGGGTTTCGTCCTTCCTATAATTCACCCCTCCACTTT. Translation: CASSRQGFRPSYNSPLHF.

The V call is TRBV2, the J call TRBJ2-5, with D possibly TRBD1 on 6 matching bases. Near its end, the DNA agrees better with TRBJ2-7, so the J call may be wrong. Per the germline V gene, CDR1 is SNHLY and CDR2 is FYNNEI. This CDR3 spans 15 amino acids. CDR3 coding DNA: TGTGCCAGCAGTATAACTTCAGGGGACTCCTACGAGCAGTACTTC. Translation gives CASSITSGDSYEQYF.

The chain recombines TRBV29-1 with TRBJ2-7, with D unclear. Germline CDR1 reads SQVTM; CDR2 reads ANQGSEA. V dropped 2 bases and J dropped 3 bases, with 11 bases sitting between them. The CDR3 length is 13 residues. CDR3 in DNA: TGCAGCGTTGAAACCGGGTCGGGCTACGAGCAGTACTTC. Amino acid sequence: CSVETGSGYEQYF.

The chain employs TRBV2 and TRBJ2-1; TRBD1 matches 9 bases. The CDR3 is made up of 13 amino acids. The germline CDR1 and CDR2 sequences are SNHLY and FYNNEI. J gave up 10 bases and V 6 bases, and 7 bases lay outside the gene matches. The CDR3, as DNA: TGTGCCAGCAGGAGAGACAGGGGGATCGAGCAGTTCTTC. Encoded protein: CASRRDRGIEQFF.

V gene TRBV5-1 combines with J gene TRBJ2-1, with D perhaps TRBD1 (5 bases). Trimming left V 0 bases short and J 8 bases short, with 9 bases between. Germline-derived CDR1 and CDR2 are SGHRS and YFSETQ. This CDR3 is 13 amino acids long. CDR3 sequence: CASSLVQGYEQFF. CDR3 nucleotides: TGCGCCAGCAGCTTGGTTCAGGGCTATGAGCAGTTCTTC.

This clone was seen more than once but under ten times. The rearrangement joins TRBV9 to TRBJ2-5; TRBD2 agrees at 7 bases. The CDR3 consists of 16 residues. The V and J ends lost 0 bases and 1 base, in that order; junction bases with no gene match: 6. The germline V gene has CDR1 SGDLS and CDR2 YYNGEE. The CDR3 nucleotides read TGTGCCAGCAGCGTAGGGGCGGGAGCGGTCCAAGAGACCCAGTACTTC. As protein: CASSVGAGAVQETQYF.

This clone was seen only once. The J gene is TRBJ1-2, the V gene TRBV9, with D hard to call. The CDR3 contains 12 residues. The germline V and J ends were trimmed by 4 bases and 8 bases, with 12 bases remaining between them. In germline, CDR1 is SGDLS, CDR2 YYNGEE. DNA of the CDR3: TGTGCCAGCAGCTCAGGCTCAGCCGGCTACACCTTC. Residues: CASSSGSAGYTF.

The chain employs TRBV7-2 and TRBJ2-3; D gene uncertain. CDR1 is SGHTA and CDR2 is FQGNSA in the germline V gene. CDR3 length: 12 residues. The V end was cut by 3 bases, the J end by 3 bases, with 4 bases between. This chain's CDR3 is CASSLRTDTQYF. CDR3 bases: TGTGCCAGCAGCTTGAGAACAGATACGCAGTATTTT.

J is TRBJ1-2 and V is TRBV7-2; no definite D call. V was clipped by 1 base and J by 8 bases, with 8 bases between them. Germline lookup yields CDR1 SGHTA and CDR2 FQGNSA. The CDR3 length is 12 residues. CDR3 protein: CASSLEGEGYTF. The CDR3 bases are TGTGCCAGCAGCTTAGAAGGAGAGGGCTACACCTTC. Drawing the rest from reference TRBV7-2 and TRBJ1-2, the complete variable domain is GAGVSQSPSNKVTEKGKDVELRCDPISGHTALYWYRQSLGQGLEFLIYFQGNSAPDKSGLPSDRFSAERTGGSVSTLTIQRTQQEDSAVYLCASSLEGEGYTFGSGTRLTVV.

This rearrangement joins TRBV11-3 to TRBJ1-1; D unclear. Germline CDR1 reads SGHNT; CDR2 reads YENEEA. V was trimmed by 6 bases and J by 1 base, leaving 12 bases between them. The CDR3 is 14 residues long. In DNA, the CDR3 is TGTGCCAGCAGGGCAGCCTCTACGAACACTGAAGCTTTCTTT. This sequence encodes CASRAASTNTEAFF.

The chain has TRBV18 and TRBJ2-7; unclear D gene. CDR1 and CDR2 (germline): KGHSH, LQKENI. Trimming took 0 bases from V and 3 from J, leaving 9 bases between them. The CDR3 loop spans 14 amino acids. CDR3 sequence (DNA): TGTGCCAGCTCACCACCGAGGAGTTACTACGAGCAGTACTTC. It is translated as CASSPPRSYYEQYF.

The chain is built from TRBV10-2 and TRBJ2-5, with D maybe TRBD2 (5 bases). Per the germline V gene, CDR1 is WSHSY and CDR2 is SAAADI. Trimming shortened V by 11 bases and J by 5 bases, and 18 bases separated the two germline ends. This CDR3 has 13 residues. As DNA, the CDR3 is TGCGCCGCCTCCCGGGGTAGGTGGGAGACCCAGTACTTC. Translating it yields CAASRGRWETQYF.

J is TRBJ1-1 and V is TRBV18; D is undetermined. Germline assignment: CDR1 KGHSH and CDR2 LQKENI. The CDR3 spans 14 residues. The V and J ends lost 0 bases and 8 bases respectively, with 13 bases between them. The CDR3 loop is CASSPPALRLEAFF. The CDR3 DNA sequence: TGTGCCAGCTCACCACCCGCTTTACGGCTGGAAGCTTTCTTT.

The chain is built from TRBV11-2 and TRBJ1-2; D may be TRBD1 (5 bases). V was clipped by 2 bases and J by 5 bases, with 24 bases between them. The V gene's germline CDR1 is SGHAT and CDR2 FQNNGV. This CDR3 region has 18 residues. Here the CDR3 DNA reads TGTGCCAGCAGCTTAAGGCCCCCCAGTTCCGGGACCCTTTATGGCTACACCTTC. Translating gives CASSLRPPSSGTLYGYTF.

The chain combines TRBV11-1 with TRBJ2-7, with TRBD2 identical over 10 bases. Germline CDR1 and CDR2: SGHAT and FQDESV (reference sequence). CDR3 size: 15 residues. V shed 1 base and J 3 bases; nucleotides not matched to a gene: 3. CDR3 amino acids: CASSLGLAGLYEQYF. DNA for the CDR3: TGTGCCAGCAGCTTAGGACTAGCGGGCCTCTACGAGCAGTACTTC.

CDR3 in DNA: TGTGCTAGTGGTTTGTTCGGTACTAGCGGGAGTGAGACCCAGTACTTC. Translated: CASGLFGTSGSETQYF. The chain employs TRBV12-5 and TRBJ2-5, with TRBD2 matching over 11 bases. The junction had 7 bases not matched to a gene; V was cut back by 2 bases and J by 5 bases. CDR3 length: 16 amino acids. Per germline, CDR1 LGHNT and CDR2 FRNRAP. The full variable domain, rest sourced from reference TRBV12-5 and TRBJ2-5, is DARVTQTPRHKVTEMGQEVTMRCQPILGHNTVFWYRQTMMQGLELLAYFRNRAPLDDSGMPKDRFSAEMPDATLATLKIQPSEPRDSAVYFCASGLFGTSGSETQYFGPGTRLLVL.

This chain joins TRBV29-1 and TRBJ2-3; 9 nucleotides match TRBD2. Germline V gene lookup returns CDR1 SQVTM and CDR2 ANQGSEA. The CDR3 consists of 16 residues. J gave up 3 bases and V 3 bases, and 10 bases lay outside the gene matches. DNA of the CDR3: TGCAGCGTTGATTCCACTAGCGGGTGGGTAACAGATACGCAGTATTTT. Its protein is CSVDSTSGWVTDTQYF.

The chain carries TRBV6-6 and TRBJ2-7; 9 bases fit TRBD1. The germline gives CDR1 MNHNY, CDR2 SVGAGI (reference sequence). CDR3 length: 13 residues. Germline trimming cut 5 bases from V and 5 bases from J; bases unmatched to any gene: 4. The CDR3: CASSRDRADEQYF. DNA for the CDR3: TGTGCCAGCAGTCGGGACAGGGCGGACGAGCAGTACTTC.

The genes are TRBV4-1 and TRBJ1-1, with D tentatively TRBD1 (5 bases). Trimming took off 1 base at V and 0 bases at J, with 9 bases between the two ends. Germline values: CDR1 MGHRA, CDR2 YSYEKL. The CDR3 is 15 residues long. CDR3 sequence (DNA): TGCGCCAGCAGCCAAGCTCAGGGCATGAACACTGAAGCTTTCTTT. It codes for CASSQAQGMNTEAFF.

V and J are TRBV6-1 and TRBJ2-2; D is uncertain. The CDR3 is made up of 15 amino acids. V lost 2 bases to trimming and J lost 4 bases, with 11 bases between them. CDR1 MNHNS and CDR2 SASEGT come from the germline V gene. This CDR3 is CASSELGPSTGELFF. The CDR3 bases are TGTGCCAGCAGTGAATTAGGGCCTAGCACCGGGGAGCTGTTTTTT.

This rearrangement joins TRBV7-2 to TRBJ2-2; D uncertain. The germline CDR1 and CDR2 sequences are SGHTA and FQGNSA. The CDR3 has 16 amino acids. The V end lost 1 base, the J end lost 2 bases, and 11 bases lay between the germline ends. For the CDR3, the DNA is TGTGCCAGCAGCTTAGGTGCGGAGCTAAACACCGGGGAGCTGTTTTTT. Amino acids: CASSLGAELNTGELFF.